The clone carrying this TCR beta chain was counted many times. These data belong to a study of T-cell reconstitution after alpha-beta-depleted transplantation in children. For TCRbeta, the library was prepared with unique molecular identifiers. From the PCR reads, TCRdb called clonotypes with MiXCR, one entry per CDR3 protein. The sample shows hundreds of thousands of distinct CDR3 sequences, 16% of them seen only once. V lost 2 bases and J lost 3; bases outside the gene matches: 0. Germline CDR1 is MNHNY and CDR2 is SVGAGI (reference sequence). This CDR3 is built from 13 residues. Material: PBMCs from the stem cell graft donor, obtained from the stem cell graft. The source of this sequence is a human donor who donated a stem cell graft to a child with acute myeloid leukemia. V and J are TRBV6-6 and TRBJ2-7; 8 bases agree with TRBD2. The CDR3 loop is CASSYGTSYEQYV. The CDR3 DNA sequence: TGTGCCAGCAGTTACGGGACTAGCTACGAGCAGTACGTC.